The sequence of this TCR beta chain was determined in a study of radiation and T cells in renal cell carcinoma. Study background: Nephrectomy followed 15 Gy stereotactic body radiation by 4 weeks. Study-level results: In blood, top tumor clones expanded by 2 weeks, shrinking by 4. No pretreatment tumor biopsies were available for baseline clonotypes.

As concerns this clone: The antigen remains undetermined.

Generated by immunoSEQ multiplex PCR, the TCRdb table keeps only in-frame clones and is missing some. Seen here are about 130,000 clones, 88% observed once, and the top ten hold 4.5% to 7.5%. Trimming stripped 4 bases from V and 3 bases from J, with 10 bases between. The germline gives CDR1 SEHNR, CDR2 FQNEAQ (reference sequence). The CDR3 length is 13 residues. Time point reported: blood 2 weeks post-SBRT. Treatment of the sample: 15 Gy SBRT to primary tumor, nephrectomy 4 weeks later. After SBRT, blood was collected at 2 and 4 weeks, plus baseline. The sequence was collected from a woman in her sixties or seventies with renal cell carcinoma. This chain connects TRBV7-9 to TRBJ2-7; a weak D match, TRBD2 (6 bases). Sequencing used blood, obtained from a patient whose treatment included radiotherapy and nephrectomy. CDR3 coding DNA: TGTGCCAGCAGCTCCGGGACTGTCTACGAGCAGTACTTC. It yields the protein CASSSGTVYEQYF.